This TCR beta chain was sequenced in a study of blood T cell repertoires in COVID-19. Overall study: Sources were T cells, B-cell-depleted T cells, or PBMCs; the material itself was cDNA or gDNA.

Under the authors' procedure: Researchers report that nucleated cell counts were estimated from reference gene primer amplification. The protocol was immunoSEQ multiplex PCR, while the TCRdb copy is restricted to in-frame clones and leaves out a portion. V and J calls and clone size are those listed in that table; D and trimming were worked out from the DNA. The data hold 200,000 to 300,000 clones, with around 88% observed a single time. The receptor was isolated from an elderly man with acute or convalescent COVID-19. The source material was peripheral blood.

The CDR3 DNA is TGTGCCAGCAGTCCGACAGGAGTCTATGGCTACACCTTC. Residues: CASSPTGVYGYTF. The chain employs TRBV28 and TRBJ1-2; possible D gene TRBD1, 6 bases. Germline lookup yields CDR1 MDHEN and CDR2 SYDVKM. Deletions cut 5 bases from V and 4 bases from J, with 11 bases between. The CDR3 is 13 amino acids.